What follows is one T cell receptor beta chain and its context. Its specificity is not known. The germline V gene has CDR1 SGDLS and CDR2 YYNGEE. Between the trimmed V and J ends, which lost 2 bases and 5 bases, there was a span of 14 bases. CDR3 length: 14 amino acids. TCRdb reanalysed the 5' RACE reads using MiXCR and keeps one entry per CDR3 protein. The sample lists hundreds of thousands of distinct CDR3 sequences; just over 20% were seen once. This entry is derived from a study of T-cell memory formation after mild COVID-19. General study points: Mostly located in CM and EM were contracting CD4+ clones, with contracting CD8+ clones located in EMRA.

The sequence derives from an adult woman who had mild COVID-19 (a few samples of this study predate the infection). Cell type and time point are not known. The chain couples TRBV9 to TRBJ2-7, with D possibly matching TRBD1 (5 bases). The material sequenced was PBMCs or a T cell subset sorted from them (not recorded which). In DNA, the CDR3 is TGTGCCAGCAGCGTCGCGGTAGGGGCCCACGAGCAGTACTTC. Translated, it gives CASSVAVGAHEQYF.